Each of the 25 T cell receptor beta chains below was sequenced from the same sample in a study of shared clonotypes between healthy human individuals. Assay used: immunoSEQ multiplex PCR; TCRdb lists only in-frame clones, some missing. The table lists some 2,400,000 clones, 90% to 97% of them singletons. Sequencing was carried out using naive CD4+ T cells sorted from blood. Subset denoted: CD45RA+ positively selected. The receptor set was obtained from a man between 18 and 29 years old in good health.

This clone has more than one count but fewer than ten. The gene calls are TRBV2 and TRBJ1-4; no firm D call. Germline-derived CDR1 and CDR2 are SNHLY and FYNNEI. V lost 8 bases and J lost 7, with 17 bases in between. The CDR3 is 14 residues long. CDR3 DNA: TGTGCCAGCTGGCTCAGAGGCGCGGGTGAAAAACTGTTTTTT. Residues: CASWLRGAGEKLFF.

J is TRBJ2-1 and V is TRBV27; D uncertain. With 5 bases removed from V and 6 bases from J, the gap between germline ends came to 8 bases. The CDR3 sequence is 12 residues long. Germline V gene lookup returns CDR1 MNHEY and CDR2 SMNVEV (reference sequence). The CDR3 region has the DNA TGTGCCAGCAGTCCTGACCTCAATGAGCAGTTCTTC. This codes for CASSPDLNEQFF.

This rearrangement joins TRBV10-3 to TRBJ2-7; possibly TRBD1 for D (5 bases). V was cut by 6 bases and J by 6 bases, with 15 bases left in between. This CDR3 region has 13 residues. Germline V gene sequence: CDR1 ENHRY, CDR2 SYGVKD. The CDR3 DNA follows: TGTGCCATCAGCCCCCTTGGGGCAGGCGAGCAGTACTTC. It is translated as CAISPLGAGEQYF.

The chain has TRBV4-1 and TRBJ2-1; 10 bases fit TRBD2. V lost 2 bases, J lost 7 bases, and 11 bases stayed unmatched. This CDR3 has 17 residues. In germline, CDR1 is MGHRA, CDR2 YSYEKL. This chain's CDR3 is CASSQLPAGGPGNEQFF. The CDR3 DNA reads as TGCGCCAGCAGCCAACTACCAGCGGGGGGGCCGGGAAATGAGCAGTTCTTC.

The chain is built from TRBV5-1 and TRBJ2-7; TRBD1 aligns across 8 bases. Germline V lookup: CDR1 SGHRS, CDR2 YFSETQ. CDR3 length: 15 residues. Losses at the gene ends were 2 bases for V and 1 base for J; bases not matched to a gene: 5. CDR3 loop: CASSFETGASYEQYF. As DNA, the CDR3 is TGCGCCAGCAGCTTCGAGACAGGGGCATCCTACGAGCAGTACTTC.

This clone was seen only once. CDR3 bases: TGTGCCAGCAGTTACTCTAGGGGGGTCGGGGAGCAGTACTTC. Residues: CASSYSRGVGEQYF. The chain carries TRBV6-6 and TRBJ2-7, with D perhaps matching TRBD1 or TRBD2 (6 bases each). From germline, CDR1 is MNHNY and CDR2 SVGAGI (reference sequence). CDR3 size: 14 residues. With 0 bases removed from V and 7 bases from J, the gap between germline ends came to 13 bases.

CDR3 loop: CASSFGKGTGGRAETQYF. As DNA, the CDR3 is TGTGCCAGCAGCTTTGGTAAGGGGACAGGGGGACGGGCGGAGACCCAGTACTTC. The rearrangement joins TRBV7-9 to TRBJ2-5, with 11 positions matching TRBD1. The CDR3 runs to 18 residues. With V trimmed by 3 bases and J by 5 bases, 14 bases remained unmatched. Germline V gene sequence: CDR1 SEHNR, CDR2 FQNEAQ (reference sequence).

J is TRBJ1-2 and V is TRBV1. TRBV1 is recorded as a pseudogene. This CDR3 has 15 residues. This CDR3 reads CTSRKKLRKTYGYTF. In DNA form, the CDR3 reads TGCACCAGCAGAAAGAAGCTGCGAAAGACCTATGGCTACACCTTC.

The V gene is TRBV6-5, the J gene TRBJ1-2; 9 nucleotides line up with TRBD1. The CDR3 has 15 residues. The germline V gene encodes CDR1 MNHEY and CDR2 SVGAGI. Germline trimming cut 4 bases from V and 7 bases from J; bases unmatched to any gene: 10. The CDR3 spells CASSSPGQGSPGYTF. The CDR3, as DNA: TGTGCCAGCAGTTCACCGGGACAGGGATCTCCTGGCTACACCTTC.

This chain connects TRBV9 to TRBJ2-1, with 9 nucleotides matching TRBD1. CDR3 length equals 16 residues. V shed 0 bases, J shed 7 bases, and the junction held 8 bases outside the gene matches. In germline, CDR1 is SGDLS, CDR2 YYNGEE. The CDR3 bases are TGTGCCAGCAGCGTAGGGATTCGACAGGGGGATAATGAGCAGTTCTTC. This gives the protein CASSVGIRQGDNEQFF.

The chain has TRBV30 and TRBJ2-3; possibly TRBD1 or TRBD2 for D (5 bases each). V was cut by 3 bases and J by 1 base, with 8 bases left in between. From germline, CDR1 is GTSNPN and CDR2 SVGIG (reference sequence). The CDR3 is made up of 13 amino acids. The CDR3 spells CAWSRDGTDTQYF. The CDR3 nucleotides read TGTGCCTGGAGCCGGGACGGCACAGATACGCAGTATTTT.

The chain is built from TRBV9 and TRBJ1-6, with D uncertain. The V gene lost 0 bases and the J gene lost 11 bases, with 12 bases spanning the gap. Germline values: CDR1 SGDLS, CDR2 YYNGEE. CDR3 length equals 14 residues. The CDR3 region has the DNA TGTGCCAGCAGCGTAGTCCAGATTGGGGCACCCCTCCACTTT. Its translation is CASSVVQIGAPLHF.

The V gene is TRBV28, the J gene TRBJ2-7, with a weak D call TRBD1 (6 bases). The germline V gene encodes CDR1 MDHEN and CDR2 SYDVKM. CDR3 length: 12 amino acids. Trimming left V 8 bases short and J 4 bases short, with 12 bases between. The CDR3 protein is CASGRGLYEQYF. The CDR3, as DNA: TGTGCCAGCGGCAGGGGCTTATACGAGCAGTACTTC.

The chain couples TRBV5-1 to TRBJ2-7; 14 positions agree with TRBD2. Losses at the gene ends were 5 bases for V and 5 bases for J; bases not matched to a gene: 9. This CDR3 comprises 16 residues. The germline CDR1 and CDR2 sequences are SGHRS and YFSETQ. The CDR3 nucleotides read TGCGCCAGCAGTTTCCAAGGGACTAGCGGGGGTCACGAGCAGTACTTC. This sequence encodes CASSFQGTSGGHEQYF. The full variable domain, with the rest looked up from reference TRBV5-1 and TRBJ2-7, is KAGVTQTPRYLIKTRGQQVTLSCSPISGHRSVSWYQQTPGQGLQFLFEYFSETQRNKGNFPGRFSGRQFSNSRSEMNVSTLELGDSALYLCASSFQGTSGGHEQYFGPGTRLTVT.

This chain's CDR3 is CASSYGLAGDTQYF. The CDR3 nucleotides read TGCGCCAGCAGCTATGGACTAGCGGGAGATACGCAGTATTTT. The chain has TRBV5-1 and TRBJ2-3, with 11 nucleotides matching TRBD2. Germline loops: CDR1 SGHRS, CDR2 YFSETQ. J was trimmed by 5 bases and V by 3 bases; bases with no gene match: 2. The CDR3 consists of 14 residues.

About this clone: Within the sample, other DNA sequences also encode this same CDR3. The CDR3 loop reads CASSLTGGTEAFF. Written as DNA, the CDR3 is TGTGCCAGCAGTTTAACAGGGGGCACTGAAGCTTTCTTT. The chain recombines TRBV28 with TRBJ1-1; TRBD1 matches 8 bases. The CDR3 consists of 13 residues. The ends lost 2 bases at V and 4 bases at J; junction bases unmatched: 0. CDR1 and CDR2 (germline): MDHEN, SYDVKM.

The chain couples TRBV9 to TRBJ2-4, with D possibly matching TRBD2 (5 bases). The germline V and J ends were trimmed by 0 bases and 7 bases, with 14 bases remaining between them. Germline CDR1 reads SGDLS; CDR2 reads YYNGEE. The CDR3 totals 15 residues. The CDR3 bases are TGTGCCAGCAGCGTAGCCGAGGGAACGGGGAACATTCAGTACTTC. It codes for CASSVAEGTGNIQYF. The whole variable domain, filled in from reference TRBV9 and TRBJ2-4, reads DSGVTQTPKHLITATGQRVTLRCSPRSGDLSVYWYQQSLDQGLQFLIQYYNGEERAKGNILERFSAQQFPDLHSELNLSSLELGDSALYFCASSVAEGTGNIQYFGAGTRLSVL.

In the case of this clone: This specimen includes other DNA sequences encoding the same CDR3. This chain joins TRBV6-5 and TRBJ2-7; 8 nucleotides line up with TRBD2. The germline V gene encodes CDR1 MNHEY and CDR2 SVGAGI. V was pared by 4 bases and J by 3 bases, with 2 bases of the junction left unmatched. This CDR3 has 13 amino acids. The CDR3 sequence: CASSSSGSYEQYF. As DNA, the CDR3 is TGTGCCAGCAGTTCCAGCGGGAGCTACGAGCAGTACTTC.

V usage is TRBV6-1 and J usage is TRBJ2-3, with 9 bases identical to TRBD2. This CDR3 has 15 residues. J lost 2 bases, V lost 4 bases, and 4 bases had no gene match. Germline CDR1 MNHNS, CDR2 SASEGT. The CDR3 bases are TGTGCCAGCAGTGGTAGCGGGGGAGCCACAGATACGCAGTATTTT. Translation gives CASSGSGGATDTQYF.

The genes are TRBV11-2 and TRBJ2-5; 14 nucleotides align to TRBD2. The CDR3 runs 18 residues. The trim removed 0 bases at V and 4 bases at J, leaving 7 bases unmatched. Germline values: CDR1 SGHAT, CDR2 FQNNGV. The CDR3 sequence is CASSLDLRLAGGRETQYF. CDR3 in DNA: TGTGCCAGCAGCTTAGATCTAAGACTAGCGGGGGGGCGAGAGACCCAGTACTTC.

The rearrangement uses TRBV30 and TRBJ1-5, with unresolved D. In germline, CDR1 is GTSNPN, CDR2 SVGIG (reference sequence). This CDR3 region has 15 residues. The V end was cut by 3 bases, the J end by 6 bases, with 18 bases between. In nucleotides, the CDR3 is TGTGCCTGGAGCTTTGGGAGCGATGGGATTCAGCCCCAGCATTTT. Residues: CAWSFGSDGIQPQHF.

V gene TRBV5-6 combines with J gene TRBJ1-3, with D possibly being TRBD1 (5 bases). This CDR3 contains 16 residues. With 1 base removed from V and 1 base from J, the gap between germline ends came to 12 bases. CDR1 and CDR2 from the germline V gene are SGHDT and YYEEEE. The CDR3: CASSLSGGLSGNTIYF. In DNA form, the CDR3 reads TGTGCCAGCAGCTTGAGCGGGGGTTTATCTGGAAACACCATATATTTT.

A remark on this clone: The same CDR3 can be traced to other DNA sequences in this sample. The V and J genes are TRBV11-2 and TRBJ2-5, with D hard to call. Germline CDR1 reads SGHAT; CDR2 reads FQNNGV. The V and J ends lost 1 base and 3 bases respectively, with 6 bases between them. This CDR3 has 13 residues. CDR3 nucleotides: TGTGCCAGCAGCTTAGGGGTTAAAGAGACCCAGTACTTC. This translates into CASSLGVKETQYF.

The chain recombines TRBV11-2 with TRBJ2-3; D possibly corresponds to TRBD2 (7 bases). Trimming pared 5 bases from V and 2 bases from J, leaving 17 bases between. CDR3 length equals 16 residues. Germline V gene data show CDR1 as SGHAT and CDR2 as FQNNGV. CDR3 sequence reads: CASSRGGRESTDTQYF. Written as DNA, the CDR3 is TGTGCCAGCAGCCGAGGGGGGCGGGAGTCCACAGATACGCAGTATTTT.

The chain is built from TRBV2 and TRBJ1-3; a weak D match, TRBD1 (6 bases). V shed 7 bases and J shed 4 bases, with 8 bases lying between them. Germline V gene sequence: CDR1 SNHLY, CDR2 FYNNEI. This CDR3 region has 12 residues. CDR3 sequence reads: CASMGQGNTIYF. Written as DNA, the CDR3 is TGTGCCAGCATGGGACAAGGAAACACCATATATTTT.